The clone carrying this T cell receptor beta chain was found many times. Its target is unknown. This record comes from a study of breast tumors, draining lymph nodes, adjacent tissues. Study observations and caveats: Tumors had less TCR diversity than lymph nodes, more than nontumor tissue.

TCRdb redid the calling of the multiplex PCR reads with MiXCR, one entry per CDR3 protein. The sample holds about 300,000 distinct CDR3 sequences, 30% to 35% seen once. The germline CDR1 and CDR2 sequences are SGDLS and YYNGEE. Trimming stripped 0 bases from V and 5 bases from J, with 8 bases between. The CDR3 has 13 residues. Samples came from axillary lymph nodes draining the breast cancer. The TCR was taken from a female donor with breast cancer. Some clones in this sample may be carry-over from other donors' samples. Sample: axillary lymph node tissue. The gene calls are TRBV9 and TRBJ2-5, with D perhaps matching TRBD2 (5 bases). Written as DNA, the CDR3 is TGTGCCAGCAGCGTAGGAGGGCCCGAGACCCAGTACTTC. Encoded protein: CASSVGGPETQYF.